What follows are 28 T cell receptor beta chains derived from one specimen sequenced in a study of cytomegalovirus exposure and HLA in healthy donors (dated by TCRdb to 2015 to 2018). The library was prepared using the immunoSEQ multiplex PCR assay. The multiplex PCR relied on a mix of 60 forward primers for TCR Vbeta segments and 13 reverse primers for TCR Jbeta segments. TCRdb obtained this table from immuneACCESS and retained in-frame rearrangements with V and J assigned. These tables miss some clones; where compared with another copy, unresolved V genes account for less than half of the shortfall, and the remainder is unexplained. The sample contains under 200,000 clones, 84% of them found a single time. The biggest ten clones account for approximately 6.5% of the sample. The source material was PBMCs. These receptors were taken from a man aged 50-59 years in good health and CMV-seropositive.

The gene calls are TRBV7-6 and TRBJ1-4; possible D gene TRBD1, 5 bases. Germline CDR1 is SGHVS and CDR2 is FNYEAQ. V was trimmed by 5 bases and J by 8 bases, leaving 18 bases between them. CDR3 length: 15 residues. The CDR3 reads CASSPVQGISEKLFF. CDR3 bases: TGTGCCAGCAGCCCCGTTCAGGGAATCTCCGAAAAACTGTTTTTT.

The chain uses TRBV9 and TRBJ2-1, with a possible D match to TRBD1 (5 bases). This CDR3 contains 12 residues. Germline V gene sequence: CDR1 SGDLS, CDR2 YYNGEE. With 0 bases removed from V and 12 bases from J, the gap between germline ends came to 10 bases. The CDR3 nucleotides are TGTGCCAGCAGCGTAGCGGATAGGGGGCAGTTCTTC. Its protein is CASSVADRGQFF.

The chain uses TRBV7-2 and TRBJ1-5; 8 nucleotides agree with TRBD1. The germline V gene has CDR1 SGHTA and CDR2 FQGNSA. The CDR3 loop spans 14 amino acids. The V segment lost 6 bases and the J segment 7 bases; nucleotides outside the gene matches: 8. As DNA, the CDR3 is TGTGCCAGCAGGCAGACAGGGGCGGACCAGCCCCAGCATTTT. Translation: CASRQTGADQPQHF.

DNA of the CDR3: TGTGCTAGTGGTTTGGGGCTTGGGGACAGGGGGACTAACTATGGCTACACCTTC. Protein: CASGLGLGDRGTNYGYTF. The chain has TRBV12-5 and TRBJ1-2, with 11 bases that match TRBD1. The CDR3 contains 18 residues. Germline CDR1 LGHNT, CDR2 FRNRAP. After removal of 1 base from V and 0 bases from J, the junction contained 7 bases not matched to a gene.

The chain is built from TRBV28 and TRBJ2-3, with 11 bases aligning to TRBD2. The CDR3 contains 15 residues. The germline V gene encodes CDR1 MDHEN and CDR2 SYDVKM. The ends lost 4 bases at V and 4 bases at J; junction bases unmatched: 4. In nucleotides, the CDR3 is TGTGCCAGCAGTTCGACTAGCGGGATGGCAGATACGCAGTATTTT. Its translation: CASSSTSGMADTQYF. Complete variable domain (other parts from reference TRBV28 and TRBJ2-3): DVKVTQSSRYLVKRTGEKVFLECVQDMDHENMFWYRQDPGLGLRLIYFSYDVKMKEKGDIPEGYSVSREKKERFSLILESASTNQTSMYLCASSSTSGMADTQYFGPGTRLTVL.

This rearrangement joins TRBV9 to TRBJ1-1; 7 positions match TRBD1. CDR1 and CDR2 (germline): SGDLS, YYNGEE. The CDR3 extends over 14 amino acids. V shed 4 bases, J shed 4 bases, and the junction held 7 bases outside the gene matches. CDR3 in amino acids: CASSPQTGSTEAFF. CDR3 nucleotide sequence: TGTGCCAGCAGCCCCCAGACAGGGAGCACTGAAGCTTTCTTT.

This chain links TRBV14 with TRBJ1-4, with a tentative D call TRBD1 (5 bases). Germline V gene sequence: CDR1 SGHDN, CDR2 FVKESK. The CDR3 length is 16 residues. V was shortened by 7 bases and J by 1 base, with 16 bases between the two germline ends. The CDR3 here is CASTSRRGRTNEKLFF. The CDR3 DNA follows: TGTGCCAGCACCTCCCGAAGGGGCAGAACTAATGAAAAACTGTTTTTT.

The chain recombines TRBV9 with TRBJ2-5; a possible D gene is TRBD2 (6 bases). Germline V gene lookup returns CDR1 SGDLS and CDR2 YYNGEE. Trimming took off 2 bases at V and 1 base at J, with 12 bases between the two ends. The length of the CDR3 is 15 residues. CDR3 bases: TGTGCCAGCAGCGTCAGTGGGGGGATCCAAGAGACCCAGTACTTC. Amino acid sequence: CASSVSGGIQETQYF.

This clone was observed a few times. The chain is built from TRBV25-1 and TRBJ1-2, with a weak D call TRBD1 (6 bases). Trimming shortened V by 4 bases and J by 6 bases, and 15 bases separated the two germline ends. CDR3 length: 14 amino acids. CDR1 and CDR2 (germline): MGHDK, SYGVNS. In DNA form, the CDR3 reads TGTGCCAGCAGTGGCCCCACAGGGTGGAATGGCTACACCTTC. It specifies CASSGPTGWNGYTF.

This sequence joins TRBV5-5 and TRBJ2-7; 7 bases are a match to TRBD2. The ends lost 0 bases at V and 5 bases at J; junction bases unmatched: 5. Germline assignment: CDR1 SGHKS and CDR2 YYEKEE (reference sequence). This CDR3 has 14 residues. The CDR3: CASSLGLAVNEQYV. The CDR3 DNA reads TGTGCCAGCAGCTTGGGGCTAGCGGTGAACGAGCAGTACGTC.

The rearrangement links TRBV5-1 to TRBJ1-4; D not certain. The V end lost 4 bases, the J end lost 8 bases, and 18 bases lay between the germline ends. The CDR3 loop spans 15 amino acids. Germline V lookup: CDR1 SGHRS, CDR2 YFSETQ. The CDR3 is CASSPQWEDSEKLFF. The CDR3 DNA follows: TGCGCCAGCAGCCCCCAGTGGGAGGACTCGGAAAAACTGTTTTTT.

This clone appeared a single time. This rearrangement joins TRBV29-1 to TRBJ2-1; TRBD1 aligns across 9 bases. This CDR3 has 14 amino acids. The germline CDR1 and CDR2 sequences are SQVTM and ANQGSEA. The trim removed 3 bases at V and 7 bases at J, leaving 7 bases unmatched. The CDR3 protein is CSVEGTGIENEQFF. The CDR3 DNA is TGCAGCGTTGAGGGGACAGGGATTGAAAATGAGCAGTTCTTC.

The chain combines TRBV10-3 with TRBJ2-1, with 9 bases aligning to TRBD2. Trimming took 0 bases from V and 6 from J; bases not matched to a gene: 6. This CDR3 contains 16 residues. Germline CDR1 ENHRY, CDR2 SYGVKD. CDR3 loop: CAISESGRGGLNEQFF. The DNA for the CDR3 is TGTGCCATCAGTGAGTCGGGGCGGGGGGGCCTCAATGAGCAGTTCTTC.

The rearrangement links TRBV7-9 to TRBJ2-5, with D possibly being TRBD2 (6 bases). Trimming shortened V by 5 bases and J by 2 bases, and 12 bases separated the two germline ends. The CDR3 runs to 14 residues. Germline loops: CDR1 SEHNR, CDR2 FQNEAQ (reference sequence). The CDR3 nucleotides are TGTGCCAGCAGCAAGCGGGTTCCGCAAGAGACCCAGTACTTC. Its protein is CASSKRVPQETQYF.

This sequence joins TRBV6-1 and TRBJ1-2; a weak D match, TRBD1 (6 bases). V lost 3 bases to trimming and J lost 8 bases, with 10 bases between them. CDR1 is MNHNS, CDR2 SASEGT, per germline. This CDR3 has 12 amino acids. The CDR3 region is CASSDRGRGYTF. CDR3 sequence (DNA): TGTGCCAGCAGTGACAGGGGTCGAGGCTACACCTTC.

With regard to this clone: Within the sample, other DNA sequences also encode this same CDR3. This sequence joins TRBV19 and TRBJ1-5; 7 bases match TRBD1. This CDR3 has 15 amino acids. V dropped 3 bases and J dropped 1; count of bases not matched to a gene: 3. Germline-derived CDR1 and CDR2 are LNHDA and SQIVND (reference sequence). DNA for the CDR3: TGTGCCAGTAGTATGACAGGGACGAGCAATCAGCCCCAGCATTTT. It encodes CASSMTGTSNQPQHF. The full variable domain, completed using reference TRBV19 and TRBJ1-5, is DGGITQSPKYLFRKEGQNVTLSCEQNLNHDAMYWYRQDPGQGLRLIYYSQIVNDFQKGDIAEGYSVSREKKESFPLTVTSAQKNPTAFYLCASSMTGTSNQPQHFGDGTRLSIL.

This chain joins TRBV5-1 and TRBJ2-2, with 7 positions matching TRBD2. V dropped 0 bases and J dropped 1; count of bases not matched to a gene: 6. CDR1 and CDR2 (germline): SGHRS, YFSETQ. The CDR3 totals 17 residues. The CDR3 is CASSLDTGLLNTGELFF. The CDR3, as DNA: TGCGCCAGCAGCTTGGACACGGGACTACTGAACACCGGGGAGCTGTTTTTT.

The rearrangement uses TRBV18 and TRBJ2-3; unclear D gene. Per the germline V gene, CDR1 is KGHSH and CDR2 is LQKENI. The CDR3 loop spans 15 amino acids. V was pared by 2 bases and J by 2 bases, with 11 bases between. CDR3 region: CASSPANHITDTQYF. CDR3 sequence (DNA): TGTGCCAGCTCACCAGCCAACCACATCACAGATACGCAGTATTTT.

The chain employs TRBV19 and TRBJ2-1; 9 bases align to TRBD2. Germline CDR1 LNHDA, CDR2 SQIVND (reference sequence). V lost 0 bases and J lost 5; bases outside the gene matches: 11. This CDR3 contains 18 residues. The CDR3 here is CASSIEALAGTFDNEQFF. CDR3 sequence (DNA): TGTGCCAGTAGTATAGAGGCCCTAGCGGGGACCTTTGACAATGAGCAGTTCTTC.

In its sample, this clone was seen once. This chain connects TRBV6-1 to TRBJ1-6, with TRBD1 matching over 8 bases. This CDR3 region has 16 residues. The V gene's germline CDR1 is MNHNS and CDR2 SASEGT. With 4 bases clipped from V and 6 bases from J, the junction kept 8 bases outside the gene matches. The CDR3 is CASSARQGTGNSPLHF. CDR3 nucleotides: TGTGCCAGCAGTGCCAGACAGGGGACGGGTAATTCACCCCTCCACTTT.

This chain links TRBV30 with TRBJ2-6, with 8 bases identical to TRBD1. Trimming at V came to 1 base and at J to 2 bases, leaving 4 bases not matched to a gene. CDR1 is GTSNPN and CDR2 is SVGIG in the germline V gene (reference sequence). The CDR3 contains 16 residues. Written as DNA, the CDR3 is TGTGCCTGGAGTGGGGCAGGGGGCGCTGGGGCCAACGTCCTGACTTTC. It specifies CAWSGAGGAGANVLTF. The full variable domain, its missing parts supplied by reference TRBV30 and TRBJ2-6, is SQTIHQWPATLVQPVGSPLSLECTVEGTSNPNLYWYRQAAGRGLQLLFYSVGIGQISSEVPQNLSASRPQDRQFILSSKKLLLSDSGFYLCAWSGAGGAGANVLTFGAGSRLTVL.

The chain joins TRBV6-5 to TRBJ1-5, with D possibly matching TRBD1 (5 bases). The germline gives CDR1 MNHEY, CDR2 SVGAGI. CDR3 length equals 13 residues. V was clipped by 2 bases and J by 6 bases, with 8 bases between them. The CDR3 coding sequence is TGTGCCAGCAGTTACGGAGGGACTCAGCCCCAGCATTTT. This codes for CASSYGGTQPQHF.

This clone was recorded a few times. The chain joins TRBV21-1 to TRBJ2-7; the listed D gene, TRBD1, was not tested against the DNA. TRBV21-1 is designated a pseudogene. The CDR3 is 10 residues long. CDR3 DNA: TGTGCCAGTCCCACCTACGAGCAGTACTTC. Translating it yields CASPTYEQYF.

V gene TRBV7-6 combines with J gene TRBJ2-2, with no clear D. This CDR3 has 14 residues. Trimming took off 1 base at V and 5 bases at J, with 8 bases between the two ends. Germline CDR1 SGHVS, CDR2 FNYEAQ. The CDR3 is CASSLVQSTGELFF. The CDR3 DNA is TGTGCCAGCAGCTTAGTACAGTCGACCGGGGAGCTGTTTTTT.

This chain joins TRBV7-9 and TRBJ2-1; 7 positions agree with TRBD1. Germline-derived CDR1 and CDR2 are SEHNR and FQNEAQ (reference sequence). The trim removed 4 bases at V and 4 bases at J, leaving 4 bases unmatched. CDR3 size: 14 residues. The CDR3 is CASSSTGKYNEQFF. The CDR3, as DNA: TGTGCCAGCAGCTCGACAGGGAAATACAATGAGCAGTTCTTC.

This rearrangement joins TRBV11-3 to TRBJ1-2; 8 positions agree with TRBD1. Unmatched junction bases numbered 2, after V lost 5 bases and J lost 3 bases. This CDR3 is 13 amino acids long. Germline CDR1 SGHNT, CDR2 YENEEA. The CDR3 loop reads CASSPDRDYGYTF. For the CDR3, the DNA is TGTGCCAGCAGCCCGGACAGGGACTATGGCTACACCTTC.

V is TRBV6-1 and J is TRBJ2-1, with 8 nucleotides matching TRBD2. The V and J ends lost 7 bases and 6 bases, in that order; junction bases with no gene match: 8. This CDR3 comprises 14 residues. Germline CDR1 reads MNHNS; CDR2 reads SASEGT. CDR3 residues: CASTAGGGGNEQFF. CDR3 DNA sequence: TGTGCCAGCACTGCGGGAGGCGGGGGCAATGAGCAGTTCTTC.

The chain employs TRBV11-3 and TRBJ1-1, with D possibly being TRBD1 (5 bases). Trimming took off 3 bases at V and 3 bases at J, with 14 bases between the two ends. Germline V gene sequence: CDR1 SGHNT, CDR2 YENEEA. CDR3 size: 15 residues. The CDR3 loop is CASSFSPRGDTEAFF. The CDR3 DNA follows: TGTGCCAGCAGCTTTTCCCCCCGGGGGGACACTGAAGCTTTCTTT.